The 8 T cell receptor beta chains below were found in one sample sequenced in a study of cytomegalovirus exposure and HLA in healthy donors. Vbeta (60) and Jbeta (13) primers were used in the PCR. Measured with immunoSEQ multiplex PCR; TCRdb has only the in-frame clones, and not every one. The sample contains 150,000 to 160,000 clones, around 80% of which appear only once. The sample consisted of PBMCs. These receptor sequences come from a woman aged 40 to 55 in good health and CMV-seropositive.

The chain uses TRBV5-1 and TRBJ1-5; 7 bases line up with TRBD1. Losses at the gene ends were 1 base for V and 6 bases for J; bases not matched to a gene: 7. The CDR3 loop spans 15 amino acids. Germline lookup yields CDR1 SGHRS and CDR2 YFSETQ. The CDR3 spells CASSLRGGEGQPQHF. DNA of the CDR3: TGCGCCAGCAGCTTGCGAGGGGGCGAAGGTCAGCCCCAGCATTTT.

This chain connects TRBV6-6 to TRBJ2-5; no definite D call. This CDR3 comprises 15 residues. Germline loops: CDR1 MNHNY, CDR2 SVGAGI (reference sequence). Trimming left V 3 bases short and J 3 bases short, with 14 bases between. As DNA, the CDR3 is TGTGCCAGCAGTTATAGAGGAGCCCCCAAAGAGACCCAGTACTTC. Translation gives CASSYRGAPKETQYF.

The genes are TRBV6-6 and TRBJ2-7; tentative D call: TRBD2 (5 bases). CDR1 and CDR2 (germline): MNHNY, SVGAGI (reference sequence). The CDR3 runs to 13 residues. The germline V and J ends were trimmed by 6 bases and 0 bases, with 9 bases remaining between them. CDR3: CASRPGSSYEQYF. DNA of the CDR3: TGTGCCAGCAGACCGGGAAGCTCCTACGAGCAGTACTTC.

This clone came up once. The CDR3 bases are TGTGCCAGCAGTTACTCGTTCCCCTCTGGCAATCAGCCCCAGCATTTT. Its translation: CASSYSFPSGNQPQHF. The J gene is TRBJ1-5, the V gene TRBV6-5; no definite D call. Germline loops: CDR1 MNHEY, CDR2 SVGAGI. With 0 bases removed from V and 2 bases from J, the gap between germline ends came to 11 bases. The CDR3 is 16 residues long.

V usage is TRBV4-1 and J usage is TRBJ2-7, with D unclear. Trimming took 1 base from V and 3 from J, leaving 4 bases between them. Germline V gene sequence: CDR1 MGHRA, CDR2 YSYEKL. The CDR3 is 12 amino acids. The CDR3 sequence is CASSQGLYEQYF. CDR3 coding DNA: TGCGCCAGCAGCCAAGGTCTCTACGAGCAGTACTTC.

The chain is built from TRBV28 and TRBJ1-2; 9 bases fit TRBD1. This CDR3 region has 14 residues. The V segment lost 5 bases and the J segment 4 bases; nucleotides outside the gene matches: 5. Germline V lookup: CDR1 MDHEN, CDR2 SYDVKM. DNA of the CDR3: TGTGCCAGCAGTCCGGACAGGGGTACCTATGGCTACACCTTC. Its protein product is CASSPDRGTYGYTF.

This chain joins TRBV5-1 and TRBJ2-1, with 13 positions matching TRBD2. CDR3 length: 18 amino acids. Trimming cost V 1 base and J 1 base; bases outside gene matches: 5. Germline assignment: CDR1 SGHRS and CDR2 YFSETQ. The CDR3 coding sequence is TGCGCCAGCAGCTTGACTAGCGGGAGGGTAAGGTCCTACAATGAGCAGTTCTTC. Its translation is CASSLTSGRVRSYNEQFF.

V and J are TRBV15 and TRBJ2-2; a weak D match, TRBD2 (6 bases). The V and J ends lost 0 bases and 6 bases respectively, with 14 bases between them. The CDR3 runs to 16 residues. The germline V gene encodes CDR1 LNHNV and CDR2 YYDKDF (reference sequence). The CDR3 DNA reads TGTGCCACCAGCAGAGACCGTCTCGGAGGGCCCGGGGAGCTGTTTTTT. It is translated as CATSRDRLGGPGELFF.